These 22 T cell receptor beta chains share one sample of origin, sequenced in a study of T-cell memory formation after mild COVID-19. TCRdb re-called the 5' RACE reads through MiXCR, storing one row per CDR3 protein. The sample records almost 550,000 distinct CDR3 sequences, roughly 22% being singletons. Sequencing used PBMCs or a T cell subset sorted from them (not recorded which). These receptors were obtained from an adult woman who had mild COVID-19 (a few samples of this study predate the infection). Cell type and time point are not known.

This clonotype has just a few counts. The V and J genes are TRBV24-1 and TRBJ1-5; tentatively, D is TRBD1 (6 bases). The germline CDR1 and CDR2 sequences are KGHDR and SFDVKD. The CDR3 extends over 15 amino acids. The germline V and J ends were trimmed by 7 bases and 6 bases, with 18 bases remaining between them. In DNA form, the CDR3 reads TGTGCCACCAGCGATCAGGGGATTGGAGTTCAGCCCCAGCATTTT. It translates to CATSDQGIGVQPQHF.

CDR3 region: CASSLVIVAGASSYEQYF. CDR3 DNA sequence: TGCGCCAGCAGCTTGGTAATAGTAGCGGGCGCGAGCTCCTACGAGCAGTACTTC. The genes are TRBV5-1 and TRBJ2-7, with 7 bases aligning to TRBD2. Germline lookup yields CDR1 SGHRS and CDR2 YFSETQ. CDR3 size: 18 residues. The junction had 12 bases not matched to a gene; V was cut back by 0 bases and J by 0 bases.

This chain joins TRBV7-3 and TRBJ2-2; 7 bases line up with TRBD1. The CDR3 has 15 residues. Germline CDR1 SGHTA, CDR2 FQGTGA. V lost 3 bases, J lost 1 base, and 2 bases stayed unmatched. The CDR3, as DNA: TGTGCCAGCAGCTTTACAGGGGAGAACACCGGGGAGCTGTTTTTT. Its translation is CASSFTGENTGELFF. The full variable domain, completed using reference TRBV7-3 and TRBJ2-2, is GAGVSQTPSNKVTEKGKYVELRCDPISGHTALYWYRQSLGQGPEFLIYFQGTGAADDSGLPNDRFFAVRPEGSVSTLKIQRTERGDSAVYLCASSFTGENTGELFFGEGSRLTVL.

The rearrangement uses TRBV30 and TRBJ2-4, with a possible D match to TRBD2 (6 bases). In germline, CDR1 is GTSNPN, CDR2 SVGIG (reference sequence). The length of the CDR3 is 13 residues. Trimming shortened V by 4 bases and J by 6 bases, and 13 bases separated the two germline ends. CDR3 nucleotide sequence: TGTGCCTGGACCCTCCGGGACTCAAACATTCAGTACTTC. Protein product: CAWTLRDSNIQYF.

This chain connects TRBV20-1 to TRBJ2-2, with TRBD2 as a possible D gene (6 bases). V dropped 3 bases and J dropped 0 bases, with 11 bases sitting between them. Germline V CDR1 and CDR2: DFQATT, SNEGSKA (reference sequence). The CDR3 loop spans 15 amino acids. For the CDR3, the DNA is TGCAGTGCTAGTAGCCTAGCGACGAACACCGGGGAGCTGTTTTTT. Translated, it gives CSASSLATNTGELFF.

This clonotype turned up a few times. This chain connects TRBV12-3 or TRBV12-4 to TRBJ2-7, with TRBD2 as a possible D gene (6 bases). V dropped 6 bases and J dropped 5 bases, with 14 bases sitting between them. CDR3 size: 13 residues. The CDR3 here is CASRPGLMNEQYF. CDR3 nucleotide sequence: TGTGCCAGCAGGCCGGGACTGATGAACGAGCAGTACTTC.

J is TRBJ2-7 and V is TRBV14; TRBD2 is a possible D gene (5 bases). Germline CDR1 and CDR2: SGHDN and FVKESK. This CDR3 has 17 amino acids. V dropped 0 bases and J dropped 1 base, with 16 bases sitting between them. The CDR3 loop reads CASSQERGGAFSYEQYF. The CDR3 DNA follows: TGTGCCAGCAGCCAAGAACGGGGTGGCGCGTTTTCCTACGAGCAGTACTTC.

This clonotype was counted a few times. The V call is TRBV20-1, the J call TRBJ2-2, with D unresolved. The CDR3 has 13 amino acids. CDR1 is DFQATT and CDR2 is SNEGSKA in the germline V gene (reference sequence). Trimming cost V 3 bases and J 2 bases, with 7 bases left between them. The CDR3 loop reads CSARDLNTGELFF. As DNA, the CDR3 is TGCAGTGCTAGGGACCTTAACACCGGGGAGCTGTTTTTT.

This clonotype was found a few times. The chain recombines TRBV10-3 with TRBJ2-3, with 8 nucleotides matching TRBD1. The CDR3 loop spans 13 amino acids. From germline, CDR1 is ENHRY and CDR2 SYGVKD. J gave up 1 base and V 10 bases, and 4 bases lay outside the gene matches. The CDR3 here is CATGQGGTDTQYF. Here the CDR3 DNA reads TGTGCCACTGGACAGGGCGGCACAGATACGCAGTATTTT.

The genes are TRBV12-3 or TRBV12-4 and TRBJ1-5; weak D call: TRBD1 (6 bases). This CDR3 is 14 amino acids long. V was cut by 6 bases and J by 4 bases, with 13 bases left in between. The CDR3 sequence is CASSLDSLNQPQHF. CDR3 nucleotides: TGTGCCAGCAGCCTGGACAGCCTAAATCAGCCCCAGCATTTT.

The DNA for the CDR3 is TGTGCCAGCAGGGGGACTAGCGGGAGAACATACGAGCAGTACTTC. Translation: CASRGTSGRTYEQYF. V is TRBV2 and J is TRBJ2-7, with 14 positions matching TRBD2. This CDR3 contains 15 residues. The germline V gene has CDR1 SNHLY and CDR2 FYNNEI. After removal of 6 bases from V and 4 bases from J, the junction contained 5 bases not matched to a gene.

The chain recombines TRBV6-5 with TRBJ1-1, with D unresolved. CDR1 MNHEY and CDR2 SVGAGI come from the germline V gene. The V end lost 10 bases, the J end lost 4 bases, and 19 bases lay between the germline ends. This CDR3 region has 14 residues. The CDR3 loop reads CATTTSGLGTEAFF. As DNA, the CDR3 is TGTGCCACCACAACGTCGGGATTAGGCACTGAAGCTTTCTTT.

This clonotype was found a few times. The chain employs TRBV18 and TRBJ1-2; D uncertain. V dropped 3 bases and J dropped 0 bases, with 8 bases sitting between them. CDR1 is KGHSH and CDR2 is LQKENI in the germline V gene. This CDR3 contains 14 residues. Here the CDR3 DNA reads TGTGCCAGCTCACCCGGCTTGACTAACTATGGCTACACCTTC. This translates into CASSPGLTNYGYTF.

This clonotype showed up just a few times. The CDR3 nucleotides are TGTGCCAGCGAAAGTACAGGACAGGGGGCCTACGAGCAGTACTTC. Amino acids: CASESTGQGAYEQYF. The V call is TRBV18, the J call TRBJ2-7; TRBD1 matches 10 bases. Looked up from germline, CDR1 is KGHSH and CDR2 is LQKENI. J lost 2 bases, V lost 8 bases, and 9 bases had no gene match. The CDR3 covers 15 residues.

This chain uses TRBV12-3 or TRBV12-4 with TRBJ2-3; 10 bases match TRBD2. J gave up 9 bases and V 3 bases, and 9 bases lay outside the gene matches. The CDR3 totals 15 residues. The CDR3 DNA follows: TGTGCCAGCAGTTTGGGGAGCGGGAGGGGGCAGACGCAGTATTTT. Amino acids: CASSLGSGRGQTQYF.

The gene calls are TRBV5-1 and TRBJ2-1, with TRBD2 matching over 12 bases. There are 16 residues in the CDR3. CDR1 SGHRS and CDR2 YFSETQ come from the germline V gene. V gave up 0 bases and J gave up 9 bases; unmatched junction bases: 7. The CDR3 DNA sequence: TGCGCCAGCAGCTTGGGCGCTAGCGGGAGGGATAGTGAGCAGTTCTTC. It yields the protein CASSLGASGRDSEQFF. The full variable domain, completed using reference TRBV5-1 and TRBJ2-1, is KAGVTQTPRYLIKTRGQQVTLSCSPISGHRSVSWYQQTPGQGLQFLFEYFSETQRNKGNFPGRFSGRQFSNSRSEMNVSTLELGDSALYLCASSLGASGRDSEQFFGPGTRLTVL.

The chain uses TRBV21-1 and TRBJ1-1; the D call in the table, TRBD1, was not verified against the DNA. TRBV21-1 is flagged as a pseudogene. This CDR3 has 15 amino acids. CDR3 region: CASTGGGEGNTEAFF. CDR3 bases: TGTGCCAGCACCGGGGGGGGAGAGGGGAACACTGAAGCTTTCTTT.

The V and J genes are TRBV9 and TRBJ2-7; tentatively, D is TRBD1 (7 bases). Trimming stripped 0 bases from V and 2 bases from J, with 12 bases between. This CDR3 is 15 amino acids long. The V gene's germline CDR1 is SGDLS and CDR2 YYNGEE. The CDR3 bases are TGTGCCAGCAGCGTAGATCCAGGGGGGACCTACGAGCAGTACTTC. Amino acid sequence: CASSVDPGGTYEQYF.

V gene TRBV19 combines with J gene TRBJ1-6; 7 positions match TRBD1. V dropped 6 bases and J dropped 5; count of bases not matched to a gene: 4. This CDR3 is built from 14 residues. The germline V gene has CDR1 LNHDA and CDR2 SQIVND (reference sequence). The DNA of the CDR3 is TGTGCCAGTAGCCCGGGACAGCATAATTCACCCCTCCACTTT. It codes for CASSPGQHNSPLHF.

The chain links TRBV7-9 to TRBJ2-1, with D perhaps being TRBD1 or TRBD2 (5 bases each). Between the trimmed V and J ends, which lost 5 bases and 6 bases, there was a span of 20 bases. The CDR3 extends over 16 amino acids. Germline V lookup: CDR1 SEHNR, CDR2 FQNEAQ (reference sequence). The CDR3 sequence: CASSTGTSKLLNEQFF. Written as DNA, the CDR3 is TGTGCCAGCAGCACCGGGACCTCCAAATTACTCAATGAGCAGTTCTTC.

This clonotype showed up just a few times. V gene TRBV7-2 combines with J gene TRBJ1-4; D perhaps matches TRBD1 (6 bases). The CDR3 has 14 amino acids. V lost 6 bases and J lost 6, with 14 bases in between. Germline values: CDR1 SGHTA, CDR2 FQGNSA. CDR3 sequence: CASSMGAEDEKLFF. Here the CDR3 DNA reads TGTGCCAGCAGTATGGGGGCGGAGGATGAAAAACTGTTTTTT.

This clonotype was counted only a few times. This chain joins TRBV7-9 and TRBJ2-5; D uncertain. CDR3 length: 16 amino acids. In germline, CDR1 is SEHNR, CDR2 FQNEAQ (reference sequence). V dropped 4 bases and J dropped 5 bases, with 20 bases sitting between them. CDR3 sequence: CASSYGGRMKGETQYF. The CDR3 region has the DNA TGTGCCAGCAGCTACGGCGGACGGATGAAAGGGGAGACCCAGTACTTC.